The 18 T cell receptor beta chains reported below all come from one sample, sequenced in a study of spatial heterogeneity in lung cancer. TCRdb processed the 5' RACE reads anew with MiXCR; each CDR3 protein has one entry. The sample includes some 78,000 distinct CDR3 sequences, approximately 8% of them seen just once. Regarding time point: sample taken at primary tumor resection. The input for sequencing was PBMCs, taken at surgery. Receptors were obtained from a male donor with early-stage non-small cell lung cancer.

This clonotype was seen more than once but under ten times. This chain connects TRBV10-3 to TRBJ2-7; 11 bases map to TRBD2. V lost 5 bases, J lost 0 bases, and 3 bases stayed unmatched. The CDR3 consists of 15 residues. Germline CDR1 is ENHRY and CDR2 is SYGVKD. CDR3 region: CAISSGTSGSYEQYF. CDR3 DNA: TGTGCCATCAGTAGTGGGACTAGCGGCTCCTACGAGCAGTACTTC.

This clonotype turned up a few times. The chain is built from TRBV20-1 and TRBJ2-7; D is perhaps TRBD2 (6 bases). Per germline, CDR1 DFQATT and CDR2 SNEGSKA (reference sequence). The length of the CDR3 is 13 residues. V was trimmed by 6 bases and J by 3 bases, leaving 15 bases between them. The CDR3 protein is CSAVVGRGYEQYF. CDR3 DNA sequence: TGCAGTGCCGTAGTCGGGCGGGGCTACGAGCAGTACTTC.

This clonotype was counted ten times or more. The CDR3: CASSQTVNTEAFF. The CDR3 nucleotides are TGCGCCAGCAGCCAAACAGTAAACACTGAAGCTTTCTTT. This chain links TRBV4-3 with TRBJ1-1, with D hard to call. Germline-derived CDR1 and CDR2 are LGHNA and YSLEER. The CDR3 contains 13 residues. V lost 2 bases and J lost 2, with 6 bases in between.

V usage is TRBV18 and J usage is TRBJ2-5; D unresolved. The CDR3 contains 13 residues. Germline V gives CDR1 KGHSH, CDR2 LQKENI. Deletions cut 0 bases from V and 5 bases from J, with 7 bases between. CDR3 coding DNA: TGTGCCAGCTCACCACCGGGTCACGAGACCCAGTACTTC. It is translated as CASSPPGHETQYF.

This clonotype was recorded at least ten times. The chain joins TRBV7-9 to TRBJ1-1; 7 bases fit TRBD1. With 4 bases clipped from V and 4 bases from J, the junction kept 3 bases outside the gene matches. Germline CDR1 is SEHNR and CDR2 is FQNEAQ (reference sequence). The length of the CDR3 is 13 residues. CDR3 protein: CASSSQGGTEAFF. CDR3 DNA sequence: TGTGCCAGCAGCTCCCAGGGGGGCACTGAAGCTTTCTTT.

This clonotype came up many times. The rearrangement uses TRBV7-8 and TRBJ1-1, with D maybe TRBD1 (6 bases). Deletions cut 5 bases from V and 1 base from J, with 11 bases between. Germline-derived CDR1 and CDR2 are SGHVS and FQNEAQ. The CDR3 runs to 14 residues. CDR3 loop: CASSPSRGNTEAFF. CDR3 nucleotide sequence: TGTGCCAGCAGCCCGTCCAGGGGGAACACTGAAGCTTTCTTT.

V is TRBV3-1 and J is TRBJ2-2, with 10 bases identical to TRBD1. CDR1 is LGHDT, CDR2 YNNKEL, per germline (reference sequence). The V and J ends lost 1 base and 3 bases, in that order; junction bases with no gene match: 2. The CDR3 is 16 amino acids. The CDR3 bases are TGTGCCAGCAGCCAAGCGGGACAGGGGTACACCGGGGAGCTGTTTTTT. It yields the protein CASSQAGQGYTGELFF.

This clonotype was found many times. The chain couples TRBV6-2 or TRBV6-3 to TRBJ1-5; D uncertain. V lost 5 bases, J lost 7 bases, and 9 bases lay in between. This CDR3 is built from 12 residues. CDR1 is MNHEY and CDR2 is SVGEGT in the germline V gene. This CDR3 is CASSDVPQPQHF. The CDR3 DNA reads TGTGCCAGCAGTGACGTCCCCCAGCCCCAGCATTTT.

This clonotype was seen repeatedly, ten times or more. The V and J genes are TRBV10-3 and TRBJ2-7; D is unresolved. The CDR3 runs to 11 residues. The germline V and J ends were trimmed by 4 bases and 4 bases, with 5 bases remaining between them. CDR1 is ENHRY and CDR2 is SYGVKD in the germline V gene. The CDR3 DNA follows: TGTGCCATCAGTGTCGGATACGAGCAGTACTTC. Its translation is CAISVGYEQYF.

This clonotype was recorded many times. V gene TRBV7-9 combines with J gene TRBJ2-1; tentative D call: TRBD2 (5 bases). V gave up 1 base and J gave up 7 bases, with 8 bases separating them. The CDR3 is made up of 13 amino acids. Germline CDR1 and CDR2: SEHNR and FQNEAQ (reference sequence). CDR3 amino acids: CASSLERKNEQFF. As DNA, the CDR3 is TGTGCCAGCAGCTTAGAGCGGAAAAATGAGCAGTTCTTC.

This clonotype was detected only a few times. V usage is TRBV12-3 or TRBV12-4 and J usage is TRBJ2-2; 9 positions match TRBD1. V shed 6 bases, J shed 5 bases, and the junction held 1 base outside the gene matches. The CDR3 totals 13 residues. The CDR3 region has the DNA TGTGCCAGCAGGACAGGGGGAACCGGGGAGCTGTTTTTT. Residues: CASRTGGTGELFF.

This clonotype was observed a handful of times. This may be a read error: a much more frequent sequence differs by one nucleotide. CDR3: CSAGLGTYEQYF. The CDR3 nucleotides read TGCAGCGCGGGACTCGGTACCTACGAGCAGTACTTC. V gene TRBV29-1 combines with J gene TRBJ2-7, with D possibly being TRBD2 (6 bases). The CDR3 contains 12 residues. The ends were cut back, 7 bases at V and 2 bases at J, with 12 bases in the middle. CDR1 and CDR2 (germline): SQVTM, ANQGSEA.

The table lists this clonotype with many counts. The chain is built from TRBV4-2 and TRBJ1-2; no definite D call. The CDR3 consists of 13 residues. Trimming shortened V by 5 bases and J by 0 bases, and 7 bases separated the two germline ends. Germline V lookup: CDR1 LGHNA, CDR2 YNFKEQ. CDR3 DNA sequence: TGTGCCAGCAGCGGTGACGCTAACTATGGCTACACCTTC. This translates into CASSGDANYGYTF.

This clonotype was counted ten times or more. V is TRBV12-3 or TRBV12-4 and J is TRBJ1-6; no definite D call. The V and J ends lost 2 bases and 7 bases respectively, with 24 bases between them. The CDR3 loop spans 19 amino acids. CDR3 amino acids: CASSLSPIVSGLWNSPLHF. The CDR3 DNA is TGTGCCAGCAGTTTAAGCCCGATAGTTTCGGGGTTGTGGAATTCACCCCTCCACTTT.

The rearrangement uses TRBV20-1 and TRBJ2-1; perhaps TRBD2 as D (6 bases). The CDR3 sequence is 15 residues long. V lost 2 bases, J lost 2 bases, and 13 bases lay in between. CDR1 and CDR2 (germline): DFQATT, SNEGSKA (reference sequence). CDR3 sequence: CSARRDGSTYNEQFF. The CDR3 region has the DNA TGCAGTGCTAGACGCGACGGGAGCACCTACAATGAGCAGTTCTTC.

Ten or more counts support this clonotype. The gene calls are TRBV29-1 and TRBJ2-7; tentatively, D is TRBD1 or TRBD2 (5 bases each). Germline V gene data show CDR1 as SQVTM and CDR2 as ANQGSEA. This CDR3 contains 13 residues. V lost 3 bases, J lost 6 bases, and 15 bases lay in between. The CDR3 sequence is CSVEGSGLSEQYF. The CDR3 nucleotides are TGCAGCGTTGAGGGGTCGGGGCTCAGCGAGCAGTACTTC.

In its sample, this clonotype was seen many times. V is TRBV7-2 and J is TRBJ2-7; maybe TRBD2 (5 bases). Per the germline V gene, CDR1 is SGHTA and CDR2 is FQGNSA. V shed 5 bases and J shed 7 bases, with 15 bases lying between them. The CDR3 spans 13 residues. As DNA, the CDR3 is TGTGCCAGCAGCCTCAGAGCAACGGGGGAGCAGTACTTC. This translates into CASSLRATGEQYF.

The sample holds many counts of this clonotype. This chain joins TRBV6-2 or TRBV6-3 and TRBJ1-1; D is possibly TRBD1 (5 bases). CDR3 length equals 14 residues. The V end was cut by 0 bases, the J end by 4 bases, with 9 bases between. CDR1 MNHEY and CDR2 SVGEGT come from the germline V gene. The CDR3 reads CASSYSFGATEAFF. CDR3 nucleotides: TGTGCCAGCAGTTACTCTTTCGGGGCCACTGAAGCTTTCTTT.